This passage covers 29 T cell receptor beta chains from one sample sequenced in a study of blood T cell repertoires in COVID-19. Assay: immunoSEQ multiplex PCR; the TCRdb copy retains only in-frame clones and omits some. The sample comprises a few hundred thousand clones, around 84% of which are singletons, and under 11% rests with the top ten. Material for sequencing was PBMCs or T cells enriched from blood (not recorded which). The receptor set was obtained from a young woman who had recovered from COVID-19.

DNA of the CDR3: TGTGCCACCAGTGACGCAATAGCGGGGTTCACAGATACGCAGTATTTT. This codes for CATSDAIAGFTDTQYF. The chain has TRBV24-1 and TRBJ2-3; 8 bases line up with TRBD2. V trimming: 4 bases; J trimming: 2 bases; junction bases outside the gene matches: 7. Germline CDR1 is KGHDR and CDR2 is SFDVKD. CDR3 length: 16 residues.

With respect to this clone: The sample contains more than one DNA sequence encoding this CDR3. CDR3 loop: CASSQAKNTEAFF. As DNA, the CDR3 is TGTGCCAGCAGCCAAGCCAAGAACACTGAAGCTTTCTTT. This rearrangement joins TRBV3-1 (or the pseudogene TRBV3-2) to TRBJ1-1; D is unresolved. This CDR3 region has 13 residues. V dropped 1 base and J dropped 1 base, with 4 bases sitting between them. Germline V gene data show CDR1 as LGHDT and CDR2 as YNNKEL (reference sequence).

The sample holds a few counts of this clone. The chain joins TRBV7-2 to TRBJ1-1, with 12 bases aligning to TRBD1. Per the germline V gene, CDR1 is SGHTA and CDR2 is FQGNSA. This CDR3 has 15 amino acids. The ends lost 3 bases at V and 5 bases at J; junction bases unmatched: 4. This CDR3 is CASSLGTGGRTEAFF. The CDR3 DNA is TGTGCCAGCAGCTTGGGGACAGGGGGCCGAACTGAAGCTTTCTTT.

The chain joins TRBV7-9 to TRBJ1-2, with D possibly being TRBD1 (5 bases). The CDR3 contains 14 residues. Germline CDR1 and CDR2: SEHNR and FQNEAQ (reference sequence). Trimming pared 3 bases from V and 5 bases from J, leaving 13 bases between. In nucleotides, the CDR3 is TGTGCCAGCAGCTTCCACACAGGTGAATATGGCTACACCTTC. Translated: CASSFHTGEYGYTF.

The gene calls are TRBV7-9 and TRBJ2-7; 7 bases line up with TRBD1. The V and J ends lost 5 bases and 3 bases, in that order; junction bases with no gene match: 7. The CDR3 length is 14 residues. Germline V gene sequence: CDR1 SEHNR, CDR2 FQNEAQ (reference sequence). CDR3 region: CASSHRDSNYEQYF. The DNA for the CDR3 is TGTGCCAGCAGCCACCGGGACAGTAACTACGAGCAGTACTTC.

This clone appeared a single time. The chain recombines TRBV5-1 with TRBJ2-7, with D uncertain. Germline V gene data show CDR1 as SGHRS and CDR2 as YFSETQ. The CDR3 has 14 residues. The V and J ends lost 4 bases and 5 bases respectively, with 16 bases between them. CDR3 nucleotides: TGCGCCAGCAGCCCTACTATATCCTCGGACGAGCAGTACTTC. This encodes CASSPTISSDEQYF.

This chain uses TRBV7-3 with TRBJ1-2, with 12 nucleotides matching TRBD1. Per the germline V gene, CDR1 is SGHTA and CDR2 is FQGTGA. V trimming: 5 bases; J trimming: 7 bases; junction bases outside the gene matches: 8. The CDR3 runs to 15 residues. CDR3 residues: CASSNPGQGAFGYTF. For the CDR3, the DNA is TGTGCCAGCAGCAATCCGGGACAGGGGGCATTTGGCTACACCTTC.

This clone has just one count. The CDR3 region is CASSLQEESYEQYF. In DNA, the CDR3 is TGTGCCAGCAGCTTACAAGAGGAGTCCTACGAGCAGTACTTC. The rearrangement links TRBV7-9 to TRBJ2-7; no definite D call. There are 14 residues in the CDR3. CDR1 is SEHNR and CDR2 is FQNEAQ in the germline V gene (reference sequence). V lost 2 bases, J lost 1 base, and 9 bases lay in between.

CDR3 region: CASSIGRSYGYTF. The CDR3 DNA reads TGTGCCAGTAGTATAGGTCGTAGCTATGGCTACACCTTC. The chain joins TRBV19 to TRBJ1-2, with D uncertain. The CDR3 is 13 residues long. Germline assignment: CDR1 LNHDA and CDR2 SQIVND (reference sequence). Trimming stripped 1 base from V and 4 bases from J, with 7 bases between.

The chain combines TRBV3-1 (or the pseudogene TRBV3-2) with TRBJ2-2; D is uncertain. CDR3 size: 10 residues. The germline V gene has CDR1 LGHDT and CDR2 YNNKEL (reference sequence). V lost 10 bases and J lost 13, with 13 bases in between. CDR3 protein: CATSGHGLFF. The CDR3 coding sequence is TGTGCCACCTCGGGTCACGGGCTGTTTTTT.

This chain's CDR3 is CASSDSKRGGYNEQFF. DNA for the CDR3: TGTGCCAGCAGTGACTCGAAGCGGGGGGGCTACAATGAGCAGTTCTTC. The chain combines TRBV6-4 with TRBJ2-1; 10 bases fit TRBD2. V lost 0 bases to trimming and J lost 3 bases; unmatched junction nucleotides: 2. Germline V gives CDR1 MRHNA, CDR2 SNTAGT. CDR3 length: 16 amino acids.

This rearrangement joins TRBV7-9 to TRBJ1-1; TRBD1 is a possible D gene (6 bases). The germline V gene encodes CDR1 SEHNR and CDR2 FQNEAQ (reference sequence). The CDR3 is 17 residues long. The V end lost 4 bases, the J end lost 1 base, and 19 bases lay between the germline ends. The DNA of the CDR3 is TGTGCCAGCAGCTATGGCGGAACAGGGTTCCGGAACACTGAAGCTTTCTTT. This translates into CASSYGGTGFRNTEAFF.

V and J are TRBV3-1 (or the pseudogene TRBV3-2) and TRBJ1-3; TRBD1 matches 8 bases. The CDR3 is 16 amino acids. J lost 2 bases, V lost 3 bases, and 6 bases had no gene match. CDR1 and CDR2 (germline): LGHDT, YNNKEL (reference sequence). The CDR3: CASSQRTGWAGNTIYF. CDR3 DNA: TGTGCCAGCAGCCAGCGGACAGGGTGGGCTGGAAACACCATATATTTT.

This clone showed up just a few times. The rearrangement joins TRBV19 to TRBJ1-4; weak D call: TRBD1 (6 bases). CDR1 and CDR2 (germline): LNHDA, SQIVND (reference sequence). The CDR3 runs 14 residues. V was clipped by 5 bases and J by 3 bases, with 10 bases between them. CDR3 loop: CASSRTASNEKLFF. DNA for the CDR3: TGTGCCAGTAGTCGGACAGCATCTAATGAAAAACTGTTTTTT.

V usage is TRBV7-8 and J usage is TRBJ1-2; D remains unclear. The CDR3 totals 14 residues. The V end was cut by 5 bases, the J end by 7 bases, with 17 bases between. Germline values: CDR1 SGHVS, CDR2 FQNEAQ. This CDR3 is CASSETRIVRGYTF. The CDR3 DNA sequence: TGTGCCAGCAGCGAGACAAGAATCGTTCGTGGCTACACCTTC. Full variable domain (missing parts from reference TRBV7-8 and TRBJ1-2): GAGVSQSPRYKVAKRGQDVALRCDPISGHVSLFWYQQALGQGPEFLTYFQNEAQLDKSGLPSDRFFAERPEGSVSTLKIQRTQQEDSAVYLCASSETRIVRGYTFGSGTRLTVV.

This sequence joins TRBV30 and TRBJ1-6; possibly TRBD1 for D (5 bases). This CDR3 spans 13 amino acids. Germline CDR1 and CDR2: GTSNPN and SVGIG (reference sequence). The V gene lost 1 base and the J gene lost 7 bases, with 8 bases spanning the gap. The CDR3 protein is CAWSGQINSPLHF. The CDR3 DNA reads TGTGCCTGGAGTGGACAGATAAATTCACCCCTCCACTTT. Supplemented by reference TRBV30 and TRBJ1-6, the full variable domain reads SQTIHQWPATLVQPVGSPLSLECTVEGTSNPNLYWYRQAAGRGLQLLFYSVGIGQISSEVPQNLSASRPQDRQFILSSKKLLLSDSGFYLCAWSGQINSPLHFGNGTRLTVT.

The genes are TRBV6-9 and TRBJ1-1, with no clear D. CDR3 length: 15 amino acids. Germline V CDR1 and CDR2: MNHGY, SVAAGI. V shed 4 bases and J shed 7 bases, with 19 bases lying between them. The CDR3 coding sequence is TGTGCCAGCAGTTCACAACTCATGGGTAGCGATGAAGCTTTCTTT. This sequence encodes CASSSQLMGSDEAFF.

V is TRBV5-4 and J is TRBJ1-6; no clear D gene. Trimming took 5 bases from V and 5 from J, leaving 20 bases between them. Germline values: CDR1 SGHNT, CDR2 YYREEE (reference sequence). The CDR3 contains 17 residues. As DNA, the CDR3 is TGTGCCAGCAGGGAGGTGGGAAAATTTGCTGATAATTCACCCCTCCACTTT. It translates to CASREVGKFADNSPLHF.

This clone was recorded a few times. The V call is TRBV30, the J call TRBJ2-7; D is perhaps TRBD1 (8 bases). Trimming removed 3 bases at V and 4 bases at J, with 19 bases between. The germline CDR1 and CDR2 sequences are GTSNPN and SVGIG (reference sequence). The CDR3 is made up of 15 amino acids. The CDR3 sequence: CAWSPYRGGLYEQYF. The DNA for the CDR3 is TGTGCCTGGAGCCCCTACAGGGGGGGCTTATACGAGCAGTACTTC.

The chain employs TRBV6-5 and TRBJ2-3, with 8 bases that match TRBD2. This CDR3 is built from 16 residues. Losses at the gene ends were 0 bases for V and 4 bases for J; bases not matched to a gene: 6. Germline loops: CDR1 MNHEY, CDR2 SVGAGI. DNA for the CDR3: TGTGCCAGCAGTTACTCCGCGGGGGGCGGCGCAGATACGCAGTATTTT. Amino acid sequence: CASSYSAGGGADTQYF.

The gene calls are TRBV7-3 and TRBJ1-5, with 7 nucleotides matching TRBD1. Per the germline V gene, CDR1 is SGHTA and CDR2 is FQGTGA. J was trimmed by 0 bases and V by 7 bases; bases with no gene match: 15. The CDR3 covers 18 residues. The CDR3 region is CASKKGQSRFNSNQPQHF. The CDR3 nucleotides read TGTGCCAGCAAAAAGGGACAGTCAAGATTTAATAGCAATCAGCCCCAGCATTTT.

Here the CDR3 reads CASRPPGRSTGELFF. The DNA for the CDR3 is TGTGCCAGCAGACCTCCCGGTCGTTCCACCGGGGAGCTGTTTTTT. This chain links TRBV5-4 with TRBJ2-2; D is undetermined. Germline V gives CDR1 SGHNT, CDR2 YYREEE (reference sequence). The CDR3 extends over 15 amino acids. Deletions cut 5 bases from V and 4 bases from J, with 15 bases between.

The CDR3 DNA reads as TGTGCCAGCAGTACAGGGGTCTATGGCTACACCTTC. Translated, it gives CASSTGVYGYTF. The chain combines TRBV12-3 or TRBV12-4 with TRBJ1-2; 7 nucleotides line up with TRBD1. CDR3 length equals 12 residues. With V trimmed by 5 bases and J by 4 bases, 1 base remained unmatched.

The chain couples TRBV2 to TRBJ2-7; 7 bases map to TRBD1. V gave up 4 bases and J gave up 0 bases; unmatched junction bases: 9. CDR3 length equals 16 residues. Per the germline V gene, CDR1 is SNHLY and CDR2 is FYNNEI. CDR3: CASSGLFGQASYEQYF. CDR3 in DNA: TGTGCCAGCAGTGGGCTTTTCGGACAGGCCTCCTACGAGCAGTACTTC.

This chain uses TRBV9 with TRBJ2-5; a possible D gene is TRBD1 (6 bases). Trimming stripped 0 bases from V and 4 bases from J, with 7 bases between. The CDR3 covers 13 residues. Looked up from germline, CDR1 is SGDLS and CDR2 is YYNGEE. The CDR3 DNA reads TGTGCCAGCAGCGTAGAACAGGGAGAGACCCAGTACTTC. Protein product: CASSVEQGETQYF. Using reference TRBV9 and TRBJ2-5 for the parts outside the CDR3, the full variable domain is DSGVTQTPKHLITATGQRVTLRCSPRSGDLSVYWYQQSLDQGLQFLIQYYNGEERAKGNILERFSAQQFPDLHSELNLSSLELGDSALYFCASSVEQGETQYFGPGTRLLVL.

This chain links TRBV7-9 with TRBJ1-1, with D unresolved. V dropped 2 bases and J dropped 8 bases, with 15 bases sitting between them. This CDR3 has 14 residues. Germline-derived CDR1 and CDR2 are SEHNR and FQNEAQ (reference sequence). The CDR3 is CASSLKGGRGEAFF. Here the CDR3 DNA reads TGTGCCAGCAGCTTAAAAGGAGGACGCGGGGAAGCTTTCTTT.

The V gene is TRBV27, the J gene TRBJ2-2; 8 bases line up with TRBD1. Germline V gene data show CDR1 as MNHEY and CDR2 as SMNVEV (reference sequence). V lost 7 bases to trimming and J lost 6 bases; unmatched junction nucleotides: 10. The length of the CDR3 is 15 residues. In nucleotides, the CDR3 is TGTGCCAGCAATCGGGACAGGTGGAAGGCCGGGGAGCTGTTTTTT. It encodes CASNRDRWKAGELFF.

The V and J genes are TRBV25-1 and TRBJ2-7; 7 bases are a match to TRBD2. The ends lost 8 bases at V and 0 bases at J; junction bases unmatched: 1. There are 12 residues in the CDR3. CDR1 is MGHDK and CDR2 is SYGVNS in the germline V gene. DNA for the CDR3: TGTGCCAGCCGGGACTACTCCTACGAGCAGTACTTC. It yields the protein CASRDYSYEQYF.

This chain joins TRBV19 and TRBJ2-1; tentatively, D is TRBD1 (5 bases). Per the germline V gene, CDR1 is LNHDA and CDR2 is SQIVND (reference sequence). V was cut by 6 bases and J by 4 bases, with 10 bases left in between. The length of the CDR3 is 13 residues. CDR3 loop: CASSPAGYNEQFF. The CDR3 region has the DNA TGTGCCAGTAGCCCCGCAGGGTACAATGAGCAGTTCTTC.